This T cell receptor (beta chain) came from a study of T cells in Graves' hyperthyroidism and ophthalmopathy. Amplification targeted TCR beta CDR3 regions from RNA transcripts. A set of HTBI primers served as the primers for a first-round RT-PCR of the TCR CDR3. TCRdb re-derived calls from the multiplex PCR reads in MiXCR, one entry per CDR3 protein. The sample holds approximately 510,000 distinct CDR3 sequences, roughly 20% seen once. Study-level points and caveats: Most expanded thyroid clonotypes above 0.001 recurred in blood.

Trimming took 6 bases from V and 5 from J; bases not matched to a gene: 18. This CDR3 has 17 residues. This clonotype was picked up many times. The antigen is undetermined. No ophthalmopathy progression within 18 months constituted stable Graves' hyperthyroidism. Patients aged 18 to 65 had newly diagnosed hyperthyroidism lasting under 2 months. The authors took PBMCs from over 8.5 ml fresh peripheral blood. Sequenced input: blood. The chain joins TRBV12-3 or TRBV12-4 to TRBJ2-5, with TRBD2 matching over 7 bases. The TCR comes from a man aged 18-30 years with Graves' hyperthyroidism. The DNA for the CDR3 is TGTGCCAGCAGCCCCTCATTGGGTGTGTTGGGGGGGGAGACCCAGTACTTC. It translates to CASSPSLGVLGGETQYF.